This TCR beta chain was identified during a study of chemoradiotherapy in HPV16-positive cancers. Overall study context: Candidate HPV-specific T-cell clones and common TCR motifs came from functional assays in two HPV16-positive patients.

Method: immunoSEQ multiplex PCR; TCRdb's copy keeps in-frame clones and lacks some. The data hold more than 2,500 clones, with less than 80% observed a single time. As to this clone: Its specificity is unknown.

Regarding the study as a whole: Candidate HPV-specific clones and E7-related TCR motifs grew in tumor during treatment. Functional assays defining HPV-specific T cells used only a couple of HPV16-positive patients. Better recurrence-free survival went with HPV-responsive T-cell expansion in HPV16-positive patients.

Germline loops: CDR1 GTSNPN, CDR2 SVGIG (reference sequence). The V end was cut by 0 bases, the J end by 0 bases, with 9 bases between. This CDR3 comprises 15 residues. The sample consisted of tumor tissue, taken from a patient who underwent chemoradiotherapy. This TCR was recovered from a human donor with HPV-associated anogenital cancer. The rearrangement uses TRBV30 and TRBJ1-5; tentative D call: TRBD1 (5 bases). CDR3 protein: CAWSVGAGSNQPQHF. Written as DNA, the CDR3 is TGTGCCTGGAGTGTCGGGGCGGGTAGCAATCAGCCCCAGCATTTT.